Following are 9 T cell receptor beta chains from one sample sequenced in a study of early T cells in non-severe SARS-CoV-2 infection (dated by TCRdb to the early 2020s). Library creation used 5' RACE. Sequenced on a NextSeq 500. Through fastp at Q25 and MiXCR, TCRdb rebuilt clones from the public reads, retaining in-frame beta chains. When rows share a CDR3 protein, they turn into one entry using the most common DNA and genes. This sample comprises approximately 38,000 distinct CDR3 sequences, roughly 4% of them detected only once. The ten largest clones add up to under 6% of the sample. Sequencing was carried out using whole blood. These receptors were obtained from an adult who was a healthcare worker with PCR-confirmed SARS-CoV-2 infection or an uninfected control (not recorded which).

This clonotype was counted many times. The chain joins TRBV7-2 to TRBJ2-7; no clear D gene. CDR3 length equals 11 residues. V was clipped by 6 bases and J by 3 bases, with 6 bases between them. Germline CDR1 and CDR2: SGHTA and FQGNSA. The CDR3 spells CASRDRYEQYF. The CDR3 DNA is TGTGCCAGCAGAGACCGCTACGAGCAGTACTTC.

This clonotype was counted many times. The chain recombines TRBV18 with TRBJ2-1; no firm D call. This CDR3 contains 11 residues. Deletions cut 2 bases from V and 14 bases from J, with 10 bases between. CDR1 is KGHSH and CDR2 is LQKENI in the germline V gene. DNA for the CDR3: TGTGCCAGCTCACCAGACCAAAACAAGTTCTTC. Translation: CASSPDQNKFF.

This clonotype turned up a few times. The rearrangement links TRBV6-1 to TRBJ2-7, with D possibly called TRBD1 or TRBD2 (5 bases each). From germline, CDR1 is MNHNS and CDR2 SASEGT. The CDR3 is made up of 14 amino acids. V gave up 7 bases and J gave up 6 bases, with 19 bases separating them. CDR3 sequence: CASTPLAQVTEQYF. CDR3 bases: TGTGCCAGCACCCCCCTAGCACAGGTTACCGAGCAGTACTTC.

This clonotype was recorded many times. The chain employs TRBV10-2 and TRBJ2-1, with TRBD2 matching 9 bases. The CDR3 loop spans 18 amino acids. Trimming at V came to 8 bases and at J to 0 bases, leaving 14 bases not matched to a gene. Looked up from germline, CDR1 is WSHSY and CDR2 is SAAADI. The chain's CDR3 is CASLASGTTPSSYNEQFF. DNA of the CDR3: TGCGCCAGCTTAGCTAGCGGGACCACCCCGAGCTCCTACAATGAGCAGTTCTTC.

This clonotype was seen many times. The chain employs TRBV6-5 and TRBJ2-7, with TRBD2 matching 13 bases. The CDR3 loop spans 17 amino acids. V dropped 2 bases and J dropped 5; count of bases not matched to a gene: 9. Germline V lookup: CDR1 MNHEY, CDR2 SVGAGI. CDR3 region: CASSYDLPGLAGNEQYF. The CDR3 region has the DNA TGTGCCAGCAGTTACGATTTACCGGGACTAGCGGGAAACGAGCAGTACTTC.

This clonotype was counted between two and nine times. V usage is TRBV21-1 and J usage is TRBJ1-1. TRBV21-1 is a recognized pseudogene. The CDR3 sequence is 13 residues long. CDR3 amino acids: CASSKWPRTEAFF. As DNA, the CDR3 is TGTGCCAGCAGCAAATGGCCTCGGACTGAAGCTTTCTTT.

The V and J genes are TRBV7-9 and TRBJ2-3; D is undetermined. Trimming cost V 2 bases and J 6 bases, with 6 bases left between them. Germline V gives CDR1 SEHNR, CDR2 FQNEAQ (reference sequence). CDR3 size: 12 residues. CDR3 nucleotides: TGTGCCAGCAGCTTACAATCCGATACGCAGTATTTT. Its translation is CASSLQSDTQYF.

This clonotype was recorded many times. The chain recombines TRBV6-2 or TRBV6-3 with TRBJ2-3, with D uncertain. Trimming took off 6 bases at V and 0 bases at J, with 13 bases between the two ends. The germline V gene encodes CDR1 MNHEY and CDR2 SVGEGT. The length of the CDR3 is 15 residues. The CDR3 DNA is TGTGCCAGCAGAGGCGGTACGGCCAGCACAGATACGCAGTATTTT. Translated: CASRGGTASTDTQYF.

This clonotype was found many times. The chain links TRBV19 to TRBJ1-5; TRBD1 might be the D (5 bases). CDR3 length: 14 residues. V was clipped by 3 bases and J by 7 bases, with 13 bases between them. The germline gives CDR1 LNHDA, CDR2 SQIVND (reference sequence). This CDR3 reads CASSIRGGEQPQHF. The CDR3 DNA reads TGTGCCAGTAGTATTCGGGGAGGGGAGCAGCCCCAGCATTTT.